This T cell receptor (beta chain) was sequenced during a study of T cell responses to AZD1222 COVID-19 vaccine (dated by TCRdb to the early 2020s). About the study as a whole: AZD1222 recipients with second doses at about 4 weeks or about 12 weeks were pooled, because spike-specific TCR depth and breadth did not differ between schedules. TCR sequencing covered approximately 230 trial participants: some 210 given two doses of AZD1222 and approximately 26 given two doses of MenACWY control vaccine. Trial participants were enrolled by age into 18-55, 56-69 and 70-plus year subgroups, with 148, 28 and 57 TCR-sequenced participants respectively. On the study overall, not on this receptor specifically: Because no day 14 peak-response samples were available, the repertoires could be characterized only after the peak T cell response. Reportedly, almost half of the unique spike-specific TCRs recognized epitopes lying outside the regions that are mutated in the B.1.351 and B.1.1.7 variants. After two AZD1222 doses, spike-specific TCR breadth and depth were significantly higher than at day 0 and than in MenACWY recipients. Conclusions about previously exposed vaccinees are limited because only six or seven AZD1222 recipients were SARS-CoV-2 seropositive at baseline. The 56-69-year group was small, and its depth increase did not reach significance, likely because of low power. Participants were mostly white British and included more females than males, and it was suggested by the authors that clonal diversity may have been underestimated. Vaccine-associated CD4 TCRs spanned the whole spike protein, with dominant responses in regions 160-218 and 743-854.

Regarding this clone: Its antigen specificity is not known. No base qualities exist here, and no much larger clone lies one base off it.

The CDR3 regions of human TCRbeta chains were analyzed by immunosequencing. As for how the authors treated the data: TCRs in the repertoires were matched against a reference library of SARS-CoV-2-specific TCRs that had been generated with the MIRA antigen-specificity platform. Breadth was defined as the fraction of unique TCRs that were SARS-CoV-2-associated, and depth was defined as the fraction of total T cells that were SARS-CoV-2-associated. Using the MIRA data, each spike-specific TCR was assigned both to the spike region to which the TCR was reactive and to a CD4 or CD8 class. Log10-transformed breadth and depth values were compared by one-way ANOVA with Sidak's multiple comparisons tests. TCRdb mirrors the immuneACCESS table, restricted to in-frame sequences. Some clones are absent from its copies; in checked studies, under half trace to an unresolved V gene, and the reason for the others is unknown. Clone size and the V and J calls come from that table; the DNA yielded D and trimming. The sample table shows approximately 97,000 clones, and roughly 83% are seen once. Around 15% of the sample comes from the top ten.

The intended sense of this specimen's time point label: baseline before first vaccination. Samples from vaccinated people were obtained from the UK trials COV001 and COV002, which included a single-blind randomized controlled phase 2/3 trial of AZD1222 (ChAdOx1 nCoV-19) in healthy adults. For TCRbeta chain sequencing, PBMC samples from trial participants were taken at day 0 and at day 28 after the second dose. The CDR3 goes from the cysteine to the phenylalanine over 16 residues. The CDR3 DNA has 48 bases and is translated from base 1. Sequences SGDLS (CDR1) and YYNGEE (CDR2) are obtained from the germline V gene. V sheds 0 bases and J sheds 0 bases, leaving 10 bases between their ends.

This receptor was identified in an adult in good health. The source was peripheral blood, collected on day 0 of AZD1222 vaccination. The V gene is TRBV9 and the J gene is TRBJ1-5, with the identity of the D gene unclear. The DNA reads TGTGCCAGCAGCGTAGGGGTAGACACTAGCAATCAGCCCCAGCATTTT. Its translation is CASSVGVDTSNQPQHF.